Each of the 27 T cell receptor beta chains below was sequenced from the same sample in a study of T cell repertoires in cytomegalovirus infection. TCRdb itself ran the reads through MiXCR, one entry per CDR3 protein. The top ten clones hold 6.5% to 10% of a sample with approximately 630,000 distinct CDR3 sequences, approximately 24% of them seen once. The sequencing sample was made of CD8+ T cells from PBMCs. Every receptor here comes from a human donor in good health (CMV status not recorded). Some clones in this sample may be carry-over from other donors' samples.

This chain links TRBV20-1 with TRBJ1-2, with a possible D match to TRBD1 (6 bases). V was pared by 3 bases and J by 3 bases, with 8 bases between. CDR1 is DFQATT, CDR2 SNEGSKA, per germline (reference sequence). The CDR3 loop spans 12 amino acids. The CDR3 DNA reads TGCAGTGCTAGGGGACAAGACTATGGCTACACCTTC. It translates to CSARGQDYGYTF.

Only a few counts were recorded for this clonotype. The chain has TRBV7-9 and TRBJ1-6, with TRBD1 matching over 10 bases. The CDR3 totals 14 residues. CDR1 and CDR2 from the germline V gene are SEHNR and FQNEAQ (reference sequence). V lost 7 bases, J lost 9 bases, and 6 bases stayed unmatched. CDR3 in DNA: TGTGCCAGCACCAGAGACAGGGGGCCTTCACCCCTCCACTTT. Translated: CASTRDRGPSPLHF.

This clonotype was detected a few times. This chain uses TRBV23-1 with TRBJ1-6; D gene ambiguous. TRBV23-1 is an open reading frame whose function is uncertain. The CDR3 is made up of 14 amino acids. Between the trimmed V and J ends, which lost 10 bases and 6 bases, there was a span of 16 bases. This CDR3 reads CATRERDTNSPLHF. In DNA, the CDR3 is TGCGCCACCCGCGAGAGGGATACTAATTCACCCCTCCACTTT.

In this sample, this clonotype turned up a few times. V usage is TRBV6-2 or TRBV6-3 and J usage is TRBJ2-7, with TRBD1 matching over 7 bases. The V gene end was trimmed by 2 bases and the J gene end by 1 base; junction bases not matched to a gene: 8. Looked up from germline, CDR1 is MNHEY and CDR2 is SVGEGT. The CDR3 consists of 16 residues. The CDR3 spells CASSYGDRADSYEQYV. The DNA of the CDR3 is TGTGCCAGCAGTTACGGTGACAGGGCGGATTCCTACGAGCAGTACGTC.

The chain employs TRBV10-1 and TRBJ2-7; TRBD1 aligns across 9 bases. Germline CDR1 WNHNN, CDR2 SYGVQD (reference sequence). The CDR3 covers 15 residues. The junction had 7 bases not matched to a gene; V was cut back by 3 bases and J by 4 bases. DNA for the CDR3: TGCGCCAGCAGTGAAGGAGACAGGGGGGGATACGAGCAGTACTTC. This encodes CASSEGDRGGYEQYF.

V usage is TRBV10-1 and J usage is TRBJ2-7; TRBD1 is a possible D gene (5 bases). The length of the CDR3 is 13 residues. Per the germline V gene, CDR1 is WNHNN and CDR2 is SYGVQD (reference sequence). V was trimmed by 2 bases and J by 3 bases, leaving 8 bases between them. CDR3 loop: CASSERGFYEQYF. The CDR3 DNA reads TGCGCCAGCAGTGAGAGGGGCTTCTACGAGCAGTACTTC.

This clonotype was counted only a few times. The CDR3 coding sequence is TGTGCCAGCAGGTCGGGGGGCCTTGATGAGCAGTTCTTC. Its protein product is CASRSGGLDEQFF. The chain combines TRBV6-1 with TRBJ2-1; a possible D gene is TRBD2 (7 bases). This CDR3 comprises 13 residues. Germline-derived CDR1 and CDR2 are MNHNS and SASEGT. The germline V and J ends were trimmed by 6 bases and 8 bases, with 14 bases remaining between them.

This clonotype was seen ten or more times. The chain links TRBV7-2 to TRBJ2-1, with D possibly matching TRBD2 (6 bases). This CDR3 comprises 15 residues. Germline V gene lookup returns CDR1 SGHTA and CDR2 FQGNSA. Deletions cut 2 bases from V and 4 bases from J, with 12 bases between. The DNA of the CDR3 is TGTGCCAGCAGCTTATTATCGGCGGGGTACAATGAGCAGTTCTTC. This codes for CASSLLSAGYNEQFF.

This clonotype has only a few counts. The V call is TRBV28, the J call TRBJ2-7; D might be TRBD2 (6 bases). Deletions cut 7 bases from V and 2 bases from J, with 15 bases between. Germline loops: CDR1 MDHEN, CDR2 SYDVKM. This CDR3 is 14 amino acids long. CDR3 bases: TGTGCCAGCACTCCGGCGGGGATCACCTACGAGCAGTACGTC. Protein product: CASTPAGITYEQYV.

This clonotype was picked up a small number of times. The CDR3 region has the DNA TGTGCCAGCAGTTTGGCCGGGACAGGGGGCTCGGAAGCTTTCTTT. It codes for CASSLAGTGGSEAFF. This rearrangement joins TRBV27 to TRBJ1-1; 12 bases are a match to TRBD1. Per germline, CDR1 MNHEY and CDR2 SMNVEV (reference sequence). The CDR3 runs to 15 residues. The ends lost 3 bases at V and 8 bases at J; junction bases unmatched: 7.

The J gene is TRBJ1-4, the V gene TRBV7-9; the D is unclear. CDR3 length equals 13 residues. V gave up 2 bases and J gave up 5 bases, with 6 bases separating them. From germline, CDR1 is SEHNR and CDR2 FQNEAQ (reference sequence). The CDR3 sequence: CASSLTPNEKLFF. The CDR3 coding sequence is TGTGCCAGCAGCTTAACCCCCAATGAAAAACTGTTTTTT.

Concerning this clonotype itself: This may come from a read error, since a much larger clone is one base off. The chain has TRBV7-6 and TRBJ2-1; unclear D gene. This CDR3 has 11 amino acids. Germline loops: CDR1 SGHVS, CDR2 FNYEAQ. CDR3 nucleotides: TGTGACTCGAACGACTACAATGAGCAGTTCTTC. It specifies CDSNDYNEQFF.

This clonotype was picked up a small number of times. This sequence joins TRBV6-5 and TRBJ1-6; 11 nucleotides agree with TRBD1. Germline V gives CDR1 MNHEY, CDR2 SVGAGI. Trimming took 6 bases from V and 7 from J; bases not matched to a gene: 11. The CDR3 totals 17 residues. For the CDR3, the DNA is TGTGCCAGCAGCAAACTAGGACAGGGGGCAGGGAATTCACCCCTCCACTTT. Translated, it gives CASSKLGQGAGNSPLHF.

The chain carries TRBV5-1 and TRBJ2-1; 8 nucleotides line up with TRBD2. The germline CDR1 and CDR2 sequences are SGHRS and YFSETQ. The CDR3 has 15 residues. The ends lost 6 bases at V and 8 bases at J; junction bases unmatched: 13. The CDR3 spells CASNQRGPGGDEQFF. DNA for the CDR3: TGCGCCAGCAACCAGCGGGGCCCCGGGGGGGATGAGCAGTTCTTC.

About this clonotype itself: A read error may account for a junction end that differs from germline. The V gene is TRBV5-6, the J gene TRBJ1-1; weak D call: TRBD1 (6 bases). This CDR3 contains 15 residues. Germline loops: CDR1 SGHDT, CDR2 YYEEEE. CDR3 bases: TGTGCCAACAGCTTGGACCCCAGGGGTCACACTGAAGCTTTCTTT. Protein product: CANSLDPRGHTEAFF. Looking up the rest from reference TRBV5-6 and TRBJ1-1 gives the full variable domain: DAGVTQSPTHLIKTRGQQVTLRCSPKSGHDTVSWYQQALGQGPQFIFQYYEEEERQRGNFPDRFSGHQFPNYSSELNVNALLLGDSALYLCANSLDPRGHTEAFFGQGTRLTVV.

This sequence joins TRBV20-1 and TRBJ2-1; 9 nucleotides match TRBD1. The CDR3 has 14 residues. V shed 5 bases and J 0 bases; nucleotides not matched to a gene: 2. The germline CDR1 and CDR2 sequences are DFQATT and SNEGSKA (reference sequence). CDR3 sequence (DNA): TGCAGTGCTCAGACAGGGGGCTCCTACAATGAGCAGTTCTTC. Encoded protein: CSAQTGGSYNEQFF.

To note about this clonotype: A much larger clone lies a single base off, so this may be a read error. The V gene is TRBV7-2, the J gene TRBJ2-1; no clear D gene. Per the germline V gene, CDR1 is SGHTA and CDR2 is FQGNSA. The CDR3 is made up of 14 amino acids. The DNA for the CDR3 is TGTGTCAGCAGTTTAGAGTCTAGGGAACGTGAGCAGTTCTTC. This sequence encodes CVSSLESREREQFF. The full variable domain, completed using reference TRBV7-2 and TRBJ2-1, is GAGVSQSPSNKVTEKGKDVELRCDPISGHTALYWYRQSLGQGLEFLIYFQGNSAPDKSGLPSDRFSAERTGGSVSTLTIQRTQQEDSAVYLCVSSLESREREQFFGPGTRLTVL.

This clonotype showed up just a few times. The rearrangement links TRBV27 to TRBJ1-2; D possibly corresponds to TRBD1 (5 bases). V lost 3 bases and J 8 bases, leaving 16 bases between the germline ends. The CDR3 has 14 residues. Germline V gene lookup returns CDR1 MNHEY and CDR2 SMNVEV (reference sequence). The CDR3 reads CASSFIPIRVGYTF. DNA for the CDR3: TGTGCCAGCAGTTTCATCCCCATCAGGGTGGGCTACACCTTC.

For the CDR3, the DNA is TGCGCCAGCAGCCAAAAGACTAGCGGGGGCCCAGATACGCAGTATTTT. Protein sequence: CASSQKTSGGPDTQYF. The chain couples TRBV4-1 to TRBJ2-3, with TRBD2 matching 12 bases. Germline CDR1 is MGHRA and CDR2 is YSYEKL. The CDR3 is 16 amino acids. With V trimmed by 2 bases and J by 4 bases, 4 bases remained unmatched.

J is TRBJ1-1 and V is TRBV13; D not certain. Trimming stripped 0 bases from V and 3 bases from J, with 8 bases between. Germline loops: CDR1 PRHDT, CDR2 FYEKMQ (reference sequence). The CDR3 spans 14 residues. CDR3 loop: CASSLGYGYTEAFF. CDR3 nucleotides: TGTGCCAGCAGCTTAGGCTATGGATACACTGAAGCTTTCTTT. Supplemented by reference TRBV13 and TRBJ1-1, the full variable domain reads AAGVIQSPRHLIKEKRETATLKCYPIPRHDTVYWYQQGPGQDPQFLISFYEKMQSDKGSIPDRFSAQQFSDYHSELNMSSLELGDSALYFCASSLGYGYTEAFFGQGTRLTVV.

This clonotype was detected ten times or more. The V and J genes are TRBV7-2 and TRBJ1-2; 10 nucleotides align to TRBD1. Germline CDR1 reads SGHTA; CDR2 reads FQGNSA. CDR3 length: 15 amino acids. The trim removed 3 bases at V and 5 bases at J, leaving 6 bases unmatched. The CDR3 spells CASSFPGQGPYGYTF. The DNA of the CDR3 is TGTGCCAGCAGCTTTCCGGGACAGGGGCCTTATGGCTACACCTTC.

Concerning this clonotype: The junction does not match germline at one end; this may be a read error. The chain is built from TRBV6-1 and TRBJ2-7, with D unresolved. The CDR3 is 9 residues long. Per the germline V gene, CDR1 is MNHNS and CDR2 is SASEGT. CDR3 sequence (DNA): TGTGCCAGCAGTGTGCCCATTGCCTTC. Protein sequence: CASSVPIAF.

This clonotype has more than one count but fewer than ten. This chain connects TRBV28 to TRBJ2-7; 8 bases agree with TRBD1. The junction had 6 bases not matched to a gene; V was cut back by 3 bases and J by 2 bases. The CDR3 runs 15 residues. Germline CDR1 is MDHEN and CDR2 is SYDVKM. Here the CDR3 reads CASSLRTGYPYEQYF. The CDR3 nucleotides read TGTGCCAGCAGTTTGCGGACAGGGTATCCCTACGAGCAGTACTTC. The whole variable domain, remainder taken from reference TRBV28 and TRBJ2-7, is DVKVTQSSRYLVKRTGEKVFLECVQDMDHENMFWYRQDPGLGLRLIYFSYDVKMKEKGDIPEGYSVSREKKERFSLILESASTNQTSMYLCASSLRTGYPYEQYFGPGTRLTVT.

This clonotype was detected a few times. This rearrangement joins TRBV2 to TRBJ2-3; D might be TRBD2 (5 bases). Trimming left V 9 bases short and J 2 bases short, with 9 bases between. The germline V gene encodes CDR1 SNHLY and CDR2 FYNNEI. The CDR3 spans 12 residues. DNA of the CDR3: TGTGCCAGTCGGGGTGCCACAGATACGCAGTATTTT. Translated: CASRGATDTQYF.

The chain combines TRBV12-3 or TRBV12-4 with TRBJ1-5, with D perhaps matching TRBD1 (5 bases). The CDR3 is made up of 16 amino acids. Trimming removed 5 bases at V and 5 bases at J, with 19 bases between. As DNA, the CDR3 is TGTGCCAGCAGTGTACAAGGAAGGGAGGGACATCAGCCCCAGCATTTT. Translation gives CASSVQGREGHQPQHF.

This clonotype was seen many times. The rearrangement uses TRBV6-2 or TRBV6-3 and TRBJ1-6; no clear D. Germline values: CDR1 MNHEY, CDR2 SVGEGT. V lost 6 bases and J 10 bases, leaving 10 bases between the germline ends. The CDR3 has 12 residues. The CDR3 bases are TGTGCCAGCAGGCCTTCTTCCTCACCCCTCCACTTT. Its translation: CASRPSSSPLHF.

The chain employs TRBV7-9 and TRBJ2-7; D is unresolved. From germline, CDR1 is SEHNR and CDR2 FQNEAQ (reference sequence). The CDR3 length is 13 residues. The V and J ends lost 1 base and 5 bases respectively, with 9 bases between them. This CDR3 is CASSLDNNHEQYV. As DNA, the CDR3 is TGTGCCAGCAGCTTAGACAACAACCACGAGCAGTACGTC.